What follows are 29 T cell receptor beta chains derived from one specimen sequenced in a study of Ad26.COV2.S vaccination and SARS-CoV-2 variants. Measured with immunoSEQ multiplex PCR; TCRdb has only the in-frame clones, and not every one. The data contain about 390,000 clones, around 85% of them singletons. Regarding treatment: roughly 19 received Ad26.COV2.S at low or high dose, single or two shots; about 5 received placebo; per-sample allocation not given. Following the first vaccine or placebo injection, samples were taken on day 63. Sequencing was performed on peripheral blood, taken in a trial of Ad26.COV2.S vaccine versus placebo. The source is a person between 18 and 59 years old who received the Ad26.COV2.S COVID-19 vaccine or a placebo.

The V and J genes are TRBV4-1 and TRBJ1-2; 8 bases line up with TRBD1. The germline CDR1 and CDR2 sequences are MGHRA and YSYEKL. This CDR3 has 16 amino acids. J lost 4 bases, V lost 0 bases, and 7 bases had no gene match. The CDR3 region has the DNA TGCGCCAGCAGCCAAGATAGGGACAGGAGAGCCTATGGCTACACCTTC. This translates into CASSQDRDRRAYGYTF.

V usage is TRBV7-2 and J usage is TRBJ1-2; 8 bases align to TRBD1. Germline assignment: CDR1 SGHTA and CDR2 FQGNSA. CDR3 size: 16 residues. J lost 7 bases, V lost 1 base, and 11 bases had no gene match. CDR3 sequence reads: CASSLVSGQGTRGYTF. The CDR3 bases are TGTGCCAGCAGCTTAGTCTCCGGACAGGGAACTCGTGGCTACACCTTC.

V gene TRBV2 combines with J gene TRBJ2-7; possibly TRBD2 for D (5 bases). CDR1 SNHLY and CDR2 FYNNEI come from the germline V gene. This CDR3 is built from 14 residues. V shed 2 bases and J shed 2 bases, with 10 bases lying between them. CDR3: CASSELPGTYEQYF. As DNA, the CDR3 is TGTGCCAGCAGTGAACTACCCGGGACCTACGAGCAGTACTTC.

The V gene is TRBV29-1, the J gene TRBJ2-5, with D possibly matching TRBD1 (6 bases). The CDR3 has 13 residues. The germline V gene has CDR1 SQVTM and CDR2 ANQGSEA. Trimming took 2 bases from V and 2 from J, leaving 9 bases between them. The CDR3 protein is CSVEKGQQETQYF. The DNA for the CDR3 is TGCAGCGTTGAAAAAGGACAGCAAGAGACCCAGTACTTC.

This rearrangement joins TRBV5-6 to TRBJ1-2, with 12 positions matching TRBD1. V was clipped by 0 bases and J by 4 bases; unmatched bases: 13. The germline V gene has CDR1 SGHDT and CDR2 YYEEEE. The CDR3 extends over 19 amino acids. Here the CDR3 reads CASSLARSRDRGQSYGYTF. The CDR3 region has the DNA TGTGCCAGCAGCTTGGCCCGCTCCCGGGACAGGGGGCAATCCTATGGCTACACCTTC.

J is TRBJ1-3 and V is TRBV15, with D uncertain. This CDR3 is built from 16 residues. Germline-derived CDR1 and CDR2 are LNHNV and YYDKDF (reference sequence). V lost 0 bases to trimming and J lost 1 base, with 10 bases between them. The CDR3 region is CATSRDQLGSGNTIYF. The DNA for the CDR3 is TGTGCCACCAGCAGAGATCAGCTAGGGTCTGGAAACACCATATATTTT. The whole variable domain, filled in from reference TRBV15 and TRBJ1-3, reads DAMVIQNPRYQVTQFGKPVTLSCSQTLNHNVMYWYQQKSSQAPKLLFHYYDKDFNNEADTPDNFQSRRPNTSFCFLDIRSPGLGDTAMYLCATSRDQLGSGNTIYFGEGSWLTVV.

The rearrangement joins TRBV6-5 to TRBJ2-7, with 7 bases that match TRBD1. Germline V lookup: CDR1 MNHEY, CDR2 SVGAGI. The length of the CDR3 is 13 residues. The V segment lost 6 bases and the J segment 7 bases; nucleotides outside the gene matches: 9. The chain's CDR3 is CASRQTGRLEQYF. CDR3 nucleotide sequence: TGTGCCAGCAGGCAGACAGGGCGCCTAGAGCAGTACTTC.

The chain links TRBV6-5 to TRBJ1-4; D is unclear. The length of the CDR3 is 14 residues. CDR1 and CDR2 from the germline V gene are MNHEY and SVGAGI. Trimming cost V 5 bases and J 4 bases, with 11 bases left between them. The CDR3 region is CASSPNGLNEKLFF. DNA of the CDR3: TGTGCCAGCAGTCCGAACGGACTTAATGAAAAACTGTTTTTT.

The V call is TRBV18, the J call TRBJ2-3; 9 bases match TRBD1. The trim removed 2 bases at V and 3 bases at J, leaving 15 bases unmatched. The CDR3 is made up of 19 amino acids. CDR1 is KGHSH and CDR2 is LQKENI in the germline V gene. The CDR3 DNA sequence: TGTGCCAGCTCACCAGCGGGAAAAAGGGACAGGGACGGTACAGATACGCAGTATTTT. This encodes CASSPAGKRDRDGTDTQYF. Full variable domain (missing parts from reference TRBV18 and TRBJ2-3): NAGVMQNPRHLVRRRGQEARLRCSPMKGHSHVYWYRQLPEEGLKFMVYLQKENIIDESGMPKERFSAEFPKEGPSILRIQQVVRGDSAAYFCASSPAGKRDRDGTDTQYFGPGTRLTVL.

The rearrangement uses TRBV11-2 and TRBJ1-3; TRBD1 matches at 8 bases. After removal of 4 bases from V and 7 bases from J, the junction contained 6 bases not matched to a gene. This CDR3 is 14 amino acids long. Germline V gene data show CDR1 as SGHAT and CDR2 as FQNNGV. CDR3 sequence (DNA): TGTGCCAGCAGCTCCCTGACAGGGGCGAACACCATATATTTT. It encodes CASSSLTGANTIYF.

The V and J genes are TRBV30 and TRBJ1-1; D is possibly TRBD1 (6 bases). The V gene's germline CDR1 is GTSNPN and CDR2 SVGIG (reference sequence). Trimming pared 3 bases from V and 11 bases from J, leaving 16 bases between. The CDR3 extends over 12 amino acids. Here the CDR3 DNA reads TGTGCCTGGAGGGGTGGGGGCCCTGGTGCTTTCTTT. Translation: CAWRGGGPGAFF.

The genes are TRBV9 and TRBJ1-2, with D hard to call. V was trimmed by 0 bases and J by 4 bases, leaving 13 bases between them. The CDR3 extends over 15 amino acids. Germline CDR1 and CDR2: SGDLS and YYNGEE. The CDR3 sequence: CASSVATGSPYGYTF. Here the CDR3 DNA reads TGTGCCAGCAGCGTAGCTACGGGCAGCCCCTATGGCTACACCTTC.

The chain employs TRBV11-1 and TRBJ2-2, with 8 positions matching TRBD1. V was clipped by 3 bases and J by 5 bases; unmatched bases: 2. The germline CDR1 and CDR2 sequences are SGHAT and FQDESV (reference sequence). This CDR3 has 14 amino acids. CDR3 DNA sequence: TGTGCCAGCAGCTTCAACAGGGGGACCGGGGAGCTGTTTTTT. It specifies CASSFNRGTGELFF. The full variable domain, rest sourced from reference TRBV11-1 and TRBJ2-2, is EAEVAQSPRYKITEKSQAVAFWCDPISGHATLYWYRQILGQGPELLVQFQDESVVDDSQLPKDRFSAERLKGVDSTLKIQPAELGDSAMYLCASSFNRGTGELFFGEGSRLTVL.

This clone was recorded only once. The rearrangement uses TRBV6-5 and TRBJ2-3; D is undetermined. V was trimmed by 2 bases and J by 0 bases, leaving 9 bases between them. This CDR3 region has 15 residues. CDR1 MNHEY and CDR2 SVGAGI come from the germline V gene. The CDR3 DNA is TGTGCCAGCAGTTACGGACCCCTTAGCACAGATACGCAGTATTTT. Protein product: CASSYGPLSTDTQYF.

The sample holds one count of this clone. This chain connects TRBV4-3 to TRBJ1-2, with D perhaps TRBD1 (5 bases). Germline CDR1 and CDR2: LGHNA and YSLEER. The CDR3 has 14 amino acids. Trimming shortened V by 0 bases and J by 4 bases, and 9 bases separated the two germline ends. The CDR3, as DNA: TGCGCCAGCAGCCAAGATGGCAGGGCCTATGGCTACACCTTC. Protein product: CASSQDGRAYGYTF.

This clone was seen only once. Here the CDR3 DNA reads TGTGCCAGCAGCCGGGGACCTGGCTCGCAGTACTTC. It translates to CASSRGPGSQYF. V is TRBV12-3 or TRBV12-4 and J is TRBJ2-7; D may correspond to TRBD1 or TRBD2 (5 bases each). Between the trimmed V and J ends, which lost 6 bases and 9 bases, there was a span of 15 bases. The CDR3 sequence is 12 residues long.

The chain is built from TRBV2 and TRBJ2-5; D unclear. Germline CDR1 is SNHLY and CDR2 is FYNNEI. This CDR3 has 15 amino acids. V lost 7 bases, J lost 2 bases, and 17 bases lay in between. The CDR3 DNA sequence: TGTGCCAGCATAGAAGGGCTAGAGGTTCAAGAGACCCAGTACTTC. Translating it yields CASIEGLEVQETQYF.

This clone was recorded once. In DNA form, the CDR3 reads TGCGCCAGCAGCTTGGTCGGGAGAGGATCCTACGAGCAGTACTTC. It yields the protein CASSLVGRGSYEQYF. The J gene is TRBJ2-7, the V gene TRBV5-1, with TRBD2 as a possible D gene (6 bases). This CDR3 is built from 15 residues. Per the germline V gene, CDR1 is SGHRS and CDR2 is YFSETQ. The ends were cut back, 0 bases at V and 1 base at J, with 11 bases in the middle.

This clone appeared once. V gene TRBV4-1 combines with J gene TRBJ1-1; D is unclear. The V and J ends lost 0 bases and 1 base respectively, with 9 bases between them. The CDR3 extends over 15 amino acids. Per germline, CDR1 MGHRA and CDR2 YSYEKL. CDR3 sequence: CASSQEPEANTEAFF. The CDR3 region has the DNA TGCGCCAGCAGCCAAGAACCGGAGGCGAACACTGAAGCTTTCTTT.

The CDR3 is CASSLYGTRATNEKLFF. CDR3 DNA: TGTGCCAGCAGCTTATATGGAACACGGGCAACTAATGAAAAACTGTTTTTT. The genes are TRBV7-9 and TRBJ1-4, with D hard to call. Germline CDR1 is SEHNR and CDR2 is FQNEAQ (reference sequence). CDR3 size: 17 residues. Trimming left V 2 bases short and J 0 bases short, with 13 bases between.

This clone was recorded only once. The rearrangement joins TRBV7-8 to TRBJ2-7; the D gene is possibly TRBD2 (5 bases). The germline V gene has CDR1 SGHVS and CDR2 FQNEAQ. V shed 4 bases and J shed 2 bases, with 15 bases lying between them. The CDR3 consists of 15 residues. The CDR3 sequence: CASSSTRLGAYEQYF. As DNA, the CDR3 is TGTGCCAGCAGCTCTACGCGCTTGGGAGCCTACGAGCAGTACTTC.

The chain joins TRBV10-3 to TRBJ2-2; D is uncertain. V was trimmed by 5 bases and J by 6 bases, leaving 4 bases between them. CDR3 size: 11 residues. CDR1 and CDR2 from the germline V gene are ENHRY and SYGVKD. CDR3 DNA: TGTGCCATCAGTTCCTCCGGGGAGCTGTTTTTT. Encoded protein: CAISSSGELFF.

This clone has at least ten counts. The V gene is TRBV2, the J gene TRBJ1-4, with 7 bases aligning to TRBD1. The germline V gene encodes CDR1 SNHLY and CDR2 FYNNEI. The CDR3 covers 14 residues. The V and J ends lost 6 bases and 8 bases, in that order; junction bases with no gene match: 9. This CDR3 is CASSAGQTGEKLFF. The CDR3 DNA reads as TGTGCCAGCAGCGCCGGACAGACAGGGGAAAAACTGTTTTTT.

The chain has TRBV6-5 and TRBJ1-6, with D possibly matching TRBD1 (5 bases). Germline V gives CDR1 MNHEY, CDR2 SVGAGI. Between the trimmed V and J ends, which lost 4 bases and 0 bases, there was a span of 10 bases. This CDR3 comprises 16 residues. This CDR3 reads CASSSGPNSYNSPLHF. In DNA, the CDR3 is TGTGCCAGCAGTTCGGGGCCGAACTCCTATAATTCACCCCTCCACTTT.

The rearrangement joins TRBV4-1 to TRBJ1-2, with no clear D. The CDR3 consists of 14 residues. Trimming cost V 0 bases and J 8 bases, with 13 bases left between them. Per germline, CDR1 MGHRA and CDR2 YSYEKL. CDR3 bases: TGCGCCAGCAGCCAAGATCTACGGACCGGCGGCTACACCTTC. The encoded protein is CASSQDLRTGGYTF.

The genes are TRBV5-5 and TRBJ2-5; D gene uncertain. The V end lost 3 bases, the J end lost 11 bases, and 11 bases lay between the germline ends. Germline values: CDR1 SGHKS, CDR2 YYEKEE (reference sequence). This CDR3 contains 11 residues. The CDR3 loop is CASSSDDWQYF. The DNA for the CDR3 is TGTGCCAGCAGCTCCGACGACTGGCAGTACTTC.

The rearrangement uses TRBV5-1 and TRBJ2-3; TRBD2 matches 11 bases. This CDR3 region has 17 residues. J lost 2 bases, V lost 4 bases, and 9 bases had no gene match. Germline CDR1 and CDR2: SGHRS and YFSETQ. DNA of the CDR3: TGCGCCAGCAGCGATAGCGGGGGGGATAAGGACACAGATACGCAGTATTTT. Its translation: CASSDSGGDKDTDTQYF.

The chain uses TRBV6-1 and TRBJ2-7, with D maybe TRBD1 (5 bases). This CDR3 is built from 14 residues. The ends were cut back, 2 bases at V and 5 bases at J, with 13 bases in the middle. The germline CDR1 and CDR2 sequences are MNHNS and SASEGT. The CDR3 DNA reads TGTGCCAGCAGTGAAATTGACAGAGACAACGAGCAGTACTTC. Translating it yields CASSEIDRDNEQYF.

V is TRBV19 and J is TRBJ1-1, with a tentative D call TRBD1 (5 bases). Trimming shortened V by 6 bases and J by 0 bases, and 11 bases separated the two germline ends. Germline CDR1 reads LNHDA; CDR2 reads SQIVND (reference sequence). The CDR3 length is 14 residues. This CDR3 reads CASSWDRMNTEAFF. The CDR3, as DNA: TGTGCCAGTAGCTGGGACCGCATGAACACTGAAGCTTTCTTT.